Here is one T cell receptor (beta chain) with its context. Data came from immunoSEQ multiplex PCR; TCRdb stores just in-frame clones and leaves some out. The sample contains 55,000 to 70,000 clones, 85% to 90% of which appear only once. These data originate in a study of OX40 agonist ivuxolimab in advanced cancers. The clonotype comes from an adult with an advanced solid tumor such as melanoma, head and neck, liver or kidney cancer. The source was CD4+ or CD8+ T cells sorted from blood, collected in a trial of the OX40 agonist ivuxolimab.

The CDR3 sequence: CASSGTLNTEAFF. For the CDR3, the DNA is TGTGCCAGCAGTGGGACGTTGAACACTGAAGCTTTCTTT. The rearrangement links TRBV2 to TRBJ1-1; D is ambiguous. Trimming stripped 4 bases from V and 0 bases from J, with 6 bases between. There are 13 residues in the CDR3. Germline assignment: CDR1 SNHLY and CDR2 FYNNEI.